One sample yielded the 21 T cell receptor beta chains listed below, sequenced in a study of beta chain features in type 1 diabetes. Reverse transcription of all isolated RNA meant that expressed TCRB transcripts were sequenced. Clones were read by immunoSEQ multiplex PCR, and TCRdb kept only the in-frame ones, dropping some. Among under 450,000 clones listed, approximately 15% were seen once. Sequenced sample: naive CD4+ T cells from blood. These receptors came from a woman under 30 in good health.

The CDR3 region is CAWRGQRQGSEQYF. As DNA, the CDR3 is TGTGCCTGGAGGGGACAGAGACAGGGTTCCGAGCAGTACTTC. The V call is TRBV30, the J call TRBJ2-7; 7 bases line up with TRBD1. V lost 3 bases and J lost 6; bases outside the gene matches: 11. Germline V gene data show CDR1 as GTSNPN and CDR2 as SVGIG (reference sequence). The length of the CDR3 is 14 residues. Based on the CDR3 plus reference TRBV30 and TRBJ2-7, the full variable domain is SQTIHQWPATLVQPVGSPLSLECTVEGTSNPNLYWYRQAAGRGLQLLFYSVGIGQISSEVPQNLSASRPQDRQFILSSKKLLLSDSGFYLCAWRGQRQGSEQYFGPGTRLTVT.

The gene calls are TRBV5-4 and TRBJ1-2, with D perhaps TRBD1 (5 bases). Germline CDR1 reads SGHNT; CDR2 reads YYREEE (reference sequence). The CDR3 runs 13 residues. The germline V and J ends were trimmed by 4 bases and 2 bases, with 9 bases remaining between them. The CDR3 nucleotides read TGTGCCAGCAGCAAACAGGAGAACTATGGCTACACCTTC. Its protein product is CASSKQENYGYTF.

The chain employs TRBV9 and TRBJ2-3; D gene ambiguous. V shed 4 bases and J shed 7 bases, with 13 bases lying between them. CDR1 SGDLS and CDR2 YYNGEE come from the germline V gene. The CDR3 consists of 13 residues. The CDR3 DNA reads TGTGCCAGCAGCCCCTCGATGGGCTATACGCAGTATTTT. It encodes CASSPSMGYTQYF.

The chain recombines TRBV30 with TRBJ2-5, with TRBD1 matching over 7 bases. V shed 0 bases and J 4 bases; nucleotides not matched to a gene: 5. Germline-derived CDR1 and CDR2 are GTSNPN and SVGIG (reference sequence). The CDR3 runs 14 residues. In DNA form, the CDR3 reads TGTGCCTGGAGTGTAGGCCCAGGGGGAGAGACCCAGTACTTC. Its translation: CAWSVGPGGETQYF.

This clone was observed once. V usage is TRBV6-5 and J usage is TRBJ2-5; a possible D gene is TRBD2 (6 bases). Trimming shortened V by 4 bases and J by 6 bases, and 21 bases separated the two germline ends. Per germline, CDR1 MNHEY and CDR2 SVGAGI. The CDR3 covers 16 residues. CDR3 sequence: CASSSGGAGRGKTQYF. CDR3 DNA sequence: TGTGCCAGCAGTTCAGGCGGTGCAGGGCGGGGAAAGACCCAGTACTTC.

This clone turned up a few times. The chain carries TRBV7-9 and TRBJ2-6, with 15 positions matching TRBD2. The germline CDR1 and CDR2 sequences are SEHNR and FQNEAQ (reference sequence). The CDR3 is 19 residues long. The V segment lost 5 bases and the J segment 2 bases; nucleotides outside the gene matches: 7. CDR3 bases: TGTGCCAGCAGCACTCGGACTAGCGGGAGGGCGGCTGGGGCCAACGTCCTGACTTTC. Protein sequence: CASSTRTSGRAAGANVLTF.

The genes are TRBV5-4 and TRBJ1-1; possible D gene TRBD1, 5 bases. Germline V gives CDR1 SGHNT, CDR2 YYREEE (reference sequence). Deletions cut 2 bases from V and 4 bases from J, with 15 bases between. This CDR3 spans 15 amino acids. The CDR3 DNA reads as TGTGCCAGCAGCTTTACGTCAGGGATAGTCACTGAAGCTTTCTTT. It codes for CASSFTSGIVTEAFF.

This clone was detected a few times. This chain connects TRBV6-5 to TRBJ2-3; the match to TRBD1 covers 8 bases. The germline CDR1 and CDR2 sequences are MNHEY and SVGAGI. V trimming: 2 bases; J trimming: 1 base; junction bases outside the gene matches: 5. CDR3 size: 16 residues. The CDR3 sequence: CASSYVGTGRTDTQYF. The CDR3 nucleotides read TGTGCCAGCAGTTACGTCGGGACAGGACGCACAGATACGCAGTATTTT.

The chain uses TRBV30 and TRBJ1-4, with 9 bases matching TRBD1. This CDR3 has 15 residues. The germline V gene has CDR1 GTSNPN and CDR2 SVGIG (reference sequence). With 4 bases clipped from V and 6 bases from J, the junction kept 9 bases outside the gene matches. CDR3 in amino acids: CAWTWTGVYYEKLFF. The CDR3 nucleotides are TGTGCCTGGACGTGGACAGGGGTATATTATGAAAAACTGTTTTTT.

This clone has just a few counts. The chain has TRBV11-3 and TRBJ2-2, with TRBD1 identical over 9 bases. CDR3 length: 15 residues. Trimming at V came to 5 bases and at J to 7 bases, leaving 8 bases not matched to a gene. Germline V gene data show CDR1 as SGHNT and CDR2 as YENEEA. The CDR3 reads CASSRDRVTSGELFF. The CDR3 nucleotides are TGTGCCAGCAGCAGGGACAGGGTAACTAGCGGGGAGCTGTTTTTT. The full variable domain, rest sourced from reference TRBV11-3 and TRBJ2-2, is EAGVVQSPRYKIIEKKQPVAFWCNPISGHNTLYWYLQNLGQGPELLIRYENEEAVDDSQLPKDRFSAERLKGVDSTLKIQPAELGDSAVYLCASSRDRVTSGELFFGEGSRLTVL.

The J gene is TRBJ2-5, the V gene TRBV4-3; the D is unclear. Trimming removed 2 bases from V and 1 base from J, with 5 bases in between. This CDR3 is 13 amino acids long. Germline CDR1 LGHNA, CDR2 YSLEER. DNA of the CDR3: TGCGCCAGCAGCCAACGACTCCAAGAGACCCAGTACTTC. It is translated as CASSQRLQETQYF.

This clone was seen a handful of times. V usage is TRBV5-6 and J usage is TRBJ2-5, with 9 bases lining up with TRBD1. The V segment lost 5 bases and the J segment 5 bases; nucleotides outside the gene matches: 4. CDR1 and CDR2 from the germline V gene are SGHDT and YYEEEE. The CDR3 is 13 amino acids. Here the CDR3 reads CASRGQGTETQYF. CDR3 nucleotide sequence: TGTGCCAGCAGGGGACAGGGTACGGAGACCCAGTACTTC.

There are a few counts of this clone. The CDR3 sequence: CASGLVHEQFF. In nucleotides, the CDR3 is TGTGCTAGTGGTTTGGTACACGAGCAGTTCTTC. The chain has TRBV12-5 and TRBJ2-1; D is ambiguous. CDR1 is LGHNT and CDR2 is FRNRAP in the germline V gene. This CDR3 is built from 11 residues. V was trimmed by 0 bases and J by 10 bases, leaving 4 bases between them.

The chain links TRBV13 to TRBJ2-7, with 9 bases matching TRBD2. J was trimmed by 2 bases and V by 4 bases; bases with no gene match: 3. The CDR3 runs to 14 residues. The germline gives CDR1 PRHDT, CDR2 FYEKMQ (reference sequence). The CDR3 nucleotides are TGTGCCAGCAGCTCCTCTAGCGGGGCCTACGAGCAGTACTTC. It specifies CASSSSSGAYEQYF. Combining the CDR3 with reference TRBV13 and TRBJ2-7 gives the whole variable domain AAGVIQSPRHLIKEKRETATLKCYPIPRHDTVYWYQQGPGQDPQFLISFYEKMQSDKGSIPDRFSAQQFSDYHSELNMSSLELGDSALYFCASSSSSGAYEQYFGPGTRLTVT.

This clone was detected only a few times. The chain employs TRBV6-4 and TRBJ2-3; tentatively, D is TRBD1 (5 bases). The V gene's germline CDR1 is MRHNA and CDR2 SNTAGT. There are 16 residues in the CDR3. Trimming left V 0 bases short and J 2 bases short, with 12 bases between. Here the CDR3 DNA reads TGTGCCAGCAGTGACTCGTGGCGACAGACCACAGATACGCAGTATTTT. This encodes CASSDSWRQTTDTQYF.

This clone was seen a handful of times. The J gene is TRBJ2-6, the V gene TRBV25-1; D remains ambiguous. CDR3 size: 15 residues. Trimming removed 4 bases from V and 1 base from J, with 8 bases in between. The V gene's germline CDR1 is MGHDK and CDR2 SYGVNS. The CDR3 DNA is TGTGCCAGCAGTGTCAGACTTTCTGGGGCCAACGTCCTGACTTTC. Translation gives CASSVRLSGANVLTF.

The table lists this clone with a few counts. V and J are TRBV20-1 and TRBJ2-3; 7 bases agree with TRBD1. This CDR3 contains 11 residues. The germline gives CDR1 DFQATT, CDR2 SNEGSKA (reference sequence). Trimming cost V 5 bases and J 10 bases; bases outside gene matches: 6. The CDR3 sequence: CSADDREPQYF. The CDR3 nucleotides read TGCAGTGCTGACGACAGGGAGCCGCAGTATTTT.

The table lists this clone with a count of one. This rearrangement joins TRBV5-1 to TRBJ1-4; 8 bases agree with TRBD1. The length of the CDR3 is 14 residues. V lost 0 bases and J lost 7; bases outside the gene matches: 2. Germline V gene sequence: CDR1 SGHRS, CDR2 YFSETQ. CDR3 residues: CASSLGTGLEKLFF. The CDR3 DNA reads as TGCGCCAGCAGCTTGGGGACAGGGCTTGAAAAACTGTTTTTT.

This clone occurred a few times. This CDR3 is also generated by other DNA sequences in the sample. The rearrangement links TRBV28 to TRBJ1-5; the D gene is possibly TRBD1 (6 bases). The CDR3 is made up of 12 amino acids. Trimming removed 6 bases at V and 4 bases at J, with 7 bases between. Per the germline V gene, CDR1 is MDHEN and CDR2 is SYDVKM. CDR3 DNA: TGTGCCAGCAGCAGGGGTAATCAGCCCCAGCATTTT. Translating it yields CASSRGNQPQHF.

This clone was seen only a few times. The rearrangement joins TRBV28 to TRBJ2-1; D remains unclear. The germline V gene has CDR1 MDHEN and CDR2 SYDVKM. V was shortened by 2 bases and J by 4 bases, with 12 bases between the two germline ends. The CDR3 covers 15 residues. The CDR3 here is CASSLRRGFYNEQFF. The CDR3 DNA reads TGTGCCAGCAGTTTAAGGCGCGGCTTTTACAATGAGCAGTTCTTC.

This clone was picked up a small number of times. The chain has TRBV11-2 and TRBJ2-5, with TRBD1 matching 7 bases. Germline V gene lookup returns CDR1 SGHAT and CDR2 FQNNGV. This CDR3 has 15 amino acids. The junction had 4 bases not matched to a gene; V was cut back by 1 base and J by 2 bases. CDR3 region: CASSLGDRLQETQYF. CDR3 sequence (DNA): TGTGCCAGCAGCTTAGGGGACAGACTACAAGAGACCCAGTACTTC.